The subject of this entry is one TCR beta chain. CDR3 size: 11 residues. The germline V gene encodes CDR1 GTSNPN and CDR2 SVGIG (reference sequence). The germline V and J ends were trimmed by 7 bases and 4 bases, with 11 bases remaining between them. All enrollees were roughly 18 to 100 years old and from approximately 24 US areas. The sample belongs to a study of blood T cell repertoires in COVID-19. Study summary: The cDNA or gDNA used as material had been derived from T cells, B-cell-depleted T cells, or PBMCs.

Using immunoSEQ multiplex PCR, the repertoire was profiled, and TCRdb retains in-frame clones only, with some absent. The repertoire holds around 140,000 clones, approximately 79% seen once, with over 2.5% in the top ten. This chain joins TRBV30 and TRBJ2-7; D remains ambiguous. The sequenced material came from PBMCs or T cells enriched from blood (not recorded which). The sequence came from a woman aged 50 to 60 who had recovered from COVID-19. The CDR3 bases are TGTGCCTATACCCCCGGGTACGAGCAGTACTTC. Residues: CAYTPGYEQYF. The whole variable domain, filled in from reference TRBV30 and TRBJ2-7, reads SQTIHQWPATLVQPVGSPLSLECTVEGTSNPNLYWYRQAAGRGLQLLFYSVGIGQISSEVPQNLSASRPQDRQFILSSKKLLLSDSGFYLCAYTPGYEQYFGPGTRLTVT.